These T cell receptor beta chains were read from a single sample in a study of blood T cell repertoires in COVID-19. Profiling relied on immunoSEQ multiplex PCR, and the TCRdb table lists in-frame clones only, not all of them. The sample lists 120,000 or so clones; 75% to 85% were seen once. Sequencing was carried out using peripheral blood. Source of these receptors: a man aged 35 to 55 with active or convalescent COVID-19. The CDR3 runs from the conserved cysteine through the conserved F or W. Fields, in order: V gene, J gene, D gene, CDR3 protein, CDR3 DNA. D genes are given only for firm matches.

V: TRBV6-5
J: TRBJ1-4
D: TRBD1
CDR3: CASSRGPGQGEKLFF
DNA: TGTGCCAGCAGTCGGGGCCCGGGACAGGGCGAAAAACTGTTTTTT

V: TRBV12-3/TRBV12-4
J: TRBJ1-1
D: TRBD1
CDR3: CASSFKGGGEAFF
DNA: TGTGCCAGCAGTTTTAAAGGGGGCGGTGAAGCTTTCTTT

V: TRBV4-1
J: TRBJ2-1
D: TRBD2
CDR3: CASSQPLGAGGHNEQFF
DNA: TGCGCCAGCAGCCAACCACTAGGAGCGGGAGGCCACAATGAGCAGTTCTTC

V: TRBV5-6
J: TRBJ1-1
D: .
CDR3: CASSLVRGNTEAFF
DNA: TGTGCCAGCAGCTTGGTTCGGGGGAACACTGAAGCTTTCTTT

V: TRBV4-2
J: TRBJ1-4
D: .
CDR3: CASSQDFGRAEKLFF
DNA: TGTGCCAGCAGCCAAGATTTTGGCAGGGCGGAAAAACTGTTTTTT

V: TRBV9
J: TRBJ2-5
D: .
CDR3: CASSVGSGYETQYF
DNA: TGTGCCAGCAGCGTAGGAAGCGGTTACGAGACCCAGTACTTC

V: TRBV10-3
J: TRBJ1-1
D: TRBD1
CDR3: CAITSTGAVGTEAFF
DNA: TGTGCCATCACCTCGACAGGGGCGGTCGGTACTGAAGCTTTCTTT

V: TRBV19
J: TRBJ1-1
D: .
CDR3: CASSIGAGGTEAFF
DNA: TGTGCCAGTAGTATAGGGGCGGGGGGCACTGAAGCTTTCTTT

V: TRBV25-1
J: TRBJ1-1
D: TRBD1
CDR3: CASSRRQGFSEAFF
DNA: TGTGCCAGCAGCCGACGACAGGGTTTCTCTGAAGCTTTCTTT

V: TRBV11-2
J: TRBJ2-1
D: TRBD2
CDR3: CASSLVLAAGGRVEQFF
DNA: TGTGCCAGCAGCTTAGTACTGGCAGCGGGGGGGCGGGTTGAGCAGTTCTTC